These 18 T cell receptor beta chains were all obtained from the same sample, sequenced in a study of blood T cell repertoires in COVID-19. Assay used: immunoSEQ multiplex PCR; TCRdb lists only in-frame clones, some missing. The repertoire holds more than 110,000 clones, with around 86% as singletons. The specimen sequenced was peripheral blood. All receptors derive from an elderly woman with acute or convalescent COVID-19.

V usage is TRBV27 and J usage is TRBJ1-4; D remains unclear. Germline V gene lookup returns CDR1 MNHEY and CDR2 SMNVEV (reference sequence). V lost 4 bases and J lost 7, with 13 bases in between. The CDR3 length is 14 residues. CDR3 in amino acids: CASSYLPLGEKLFF. DNA for the CDR3: TGTGCCAGCAGTTATCTCCCCCTAGGTGAAAAACTGTTTTTT. Using reference TRBV27 and TRBJ1-4 for the parts outside the CDR3, the full variable domain is EAQVTQNPRYLITVTGKKLTVTCSQNMNHEYMSWYRQDPGLGLRQIYYSMNVEVTDKGDVPEGYKVSRKEKRNFPLILESPSPNQTSLYFCASSYLPLGEKLFFGSGTQLSVL.

V is TRBV2 and J is TRBJ2-5, with 8 bases that match TRBD2. Germline CDR1 and CDR2: SNHLY and FYNNEI. V shed 5 bases and J 3 bases; nucleotides not matched to a gene: 2. The CDR3 length is 13 residues. The CDR3 DNA reads as TGTGCCAGCAGTTACGGGAGGGAAGAGACCCAGTACTTC. It is translated as CASSYGREETQYF.

The chain couples TRBV7-2 to TRBJ1-2; TRBD1 might be the D (6 bases). Trimming stripped 4 bases from V and 4 bases from J, with 22 bases between. CDR3 length: 17 amino acids. Germline V gives CDR1 SGHTA, CDR2 FQGNSA. CDR3 region: CASSSRDTLNRGYGYTF. The DNA of the CDR3 is TGTGCCAGCAGCTCCAGGGACACACTAAATCGCGGCTATGGCTACACCTTC.

This sequence joins TRBV27 and TRBJ2-3; TRBD2 is a possible D gene (5 bases). The CDR3 is made up of 17 amino acids. Trimming removed 5 bases at V and 6 bases at J, with 24 bases between. The germline CDR1 and CDR2 sequences are MNHEY and SMNVEV (reference sequence). CDR3 DNA: TGTGCCAGCAGTACACGAGCCGGCGGCGGGTTGGGGGATACGCAGTATTTT. Its translation is CASSTRAGGGLGDTQYF.

J is TRBJ1-2 and V is TRBV10-1, with a possible D match to TRBD1 (6 bases). This CDR3 region has 13 residues. CDR1 is WNHNN, CDR2 SYGVQD, per germline (reference sequence). Trimming pared 4 bases from V and 4 bases from J, leaving 10 bases between. CDR3 DNA sequence: TGCGCCAGCAGTGTAACAGGGACCTATGGCTACACCTTC. It yields the protein CASSVTGTYGYTF.

In nucleotides, the CDR3 is TGCGCCAGCAGCTGGGACAGGGGGCCCTACGAGCAGTACTTC. Translating it yields CASSWDRGPYEQYF. The chain recombines TRBV5-1 with TRBJ2-7, with 12 nucleotides matching TRBD1. Germline-derived CDR1 and CDR2 are SGHRS and YFSETQ. The CDR3 contains 14 residues. V lost 3 bases, J lost 2 bases, and 0 bases stayed unmatched.

The rearrangement uses TRBV5-1 and TRBJ2-5, with TRBD2 as a possible D gene (5 bases). This CDR3 comprises 14 residues. Trimming left V 4 bases short and J 5 bases short, with 15 bases between. CDR1 and CDR2 (germline): SGHRS, YFSETQ. The CDR3: CASSMASGYETQYF. CDR3 coding DNA: TGCGCCAGCAGCATGGCTTCGGGATACGAGACCCAGTACTTC.

The rearrangement joins TRBV5-8 to TRBJ2-7, with D possibly matching TRBD2 (5 bases). The CDR3 consists of 14 residues. Germline V gives CDR1 SGHTS, CDR2 YDEGEE. Deletions cut 4 bases from V and 1 base from J, with 12 bases between. The CDR3 loop reads CASSVAAVSYEQYF. The DNA of the CDR3 is TGTGCCAGCAGCGTGGCAGCGGTATCCTACGAGCAGTACTTC.

The chain has TRBV19 and TRBJ1-5; D is undetermined. Germline V gene data show CDR1 as LNHDA and CDR2 as SQIVND (reference sequence). The CDR3 sequence is 16 residues long. Trimming stripped 7 bases from V and 3 bases from J, with 19 bases between. The CDR3 loop is CASTNSRVDYNQPQHF. The CDR3 nucleotides are TGTGCCAGTACCAATTCACGGGTCGACTACAATCAGCCCCAGCATTTT.

The chain carries TRBV9 and TRBJ2-2; 10 bases match TRBD2. Germline V gene lookup returns CDR1 SGDLS and CDR2 YYNGEE. The CDR3 is 16 residues long. With 4 bases clipped from V and 1 base from J, the junction kept 4 bases outside the gene matches. CDR3 sequence: CASSTGLAENTGELFF. The CDR3 region has the DNA TGTGCCAGCAGCACAGGACTAGCGGAGAACACCGGGGAGCTGTTTTTT.

The CDR3 DNA sequence: TGCAGCGTTGGATTGGCTTATACCTACGAGCAGTACTTC. It translates to CSVGLAYTYEQYF. The chain employs TRBV29-1 and TRBJ2-7; no definite D call. CDR1 is SQVTM, CDR2 ANQGSEA, per germline. CDR3 length: 13 residues. The germline V and J ends were trimmed by 4 bases and 2 bases, with 12 bases remaining between them.

CDR3 sequence: CASSREIGVNSYNEQFF. The CDR3 region has the DNA TGTGCCAGCAGCCGAGAAATAGGGGTTAACTCCTACAATGAGCAGTTCTTC. The genes are TRBV3-1 (or the pseudogene TRBV3-2) and TRBJ2-1, with D tentatively TRBD1 (5 bases). CDR1 LGHDT and CDR2 YNNKEL come from the germline V gene (reference sequence). This CDR3 region has 17 residues. V lost 4 bases, J lost 0 bases, and 16 bases lay in between.

This clone was observed a few times. The chain joins TRBV7-8 to TRBJ2-2; D unclear. Trimming shortened V by 6 bases and J by 5 bases, and 7 bases separated the two germline ends. This CDR3 has 12 amino acids. In germline, CDR1 is SGHVS, CDR2 FQNEAQ. The CDR3 loop is CASRGRTGELFF. CDR3 nucleotide sequence: TGTGCCAGCAGGGGCCGGACCGGGGAGCTGTTTTTT. Using reference TRBV7-8 and TRBJ2-2 for the parts outside the CDR3, the full variable domain is GAGVSQSPRYKVAKRGQDVALRCDPISGHVSLFWYQQALGQGPEFLTYFQNEAQLDKSGLPSDRFFAERPEGSVSTLKIQRTQQEDSAVYLCASRGRTGELFFGEGSRLTVL.

The chain employs TRBV15 and TRBJ2-1; 7 nucleotides match TRBD2. Germline CDR1 and CDR2: LNHNV and YYDKDF (reference sequence). V shed 0 bases, J shed 4 bases, and the junction held 6 bases outside the gene matches. The CDR3 spans 16 residues. The CDR3 DNA follows: TGTGCCACCAGCAGAGATCGGGCTAGCGGTTACAATGAGCAGTTCTTC. Translating it yields CATSRDRASGYNEQFF.

V usage is TRBV4-1 and J usage is TRBJ2-7; 12 nucleotides align to TRBD2. V trimming: 0 bases; J trimming: 0 bases; junction bases outside the gene matches: 6. The CDR3 has 18 residues. From germline, CDR1 is MGHRA and CDR2 YSYEKL. The CDR3 nucleotides are TGCGCCAGCAGCCAAGAGACTCTAGCGGGAGGGCCCTCCTACGAGCAGTACTTC. Residues: CASSQETLAGGPSYEQYF.

The gene calls are TRBV27 and TRBJ2-1; 9 bases are a match to TRBD2. V shed 9 bases, J shed 0 bases, and the junction held 6 bases outside the gene matches. CDR3 size: 15 residues. Germline values: CDR1 MNHEY, CDR2 SMNVEV (reference sequence). The CDR3 nucleotides read TGTGCCAGGCTGGCTAGCGGGGCCTCCTACAATGAGCAGTTCTTC. Its protein is CARLASGASYNEQFF.

The chain recombines TRBV24-1 with TRBJ2-2, with TRBD1 identical over 10 bases. In germline, CDR1 is KGHDR, CDR2 SFDVKD. The trim removed 3 bases at V and 6 bases at J, leaving 6 bases unmatched. The CDR3 consists of 16 residues. CDR3 in DNA: TGTGCCACCAGTGATACAAGACAGGGGGCGGCCGGGGAGCTGTTTTTT. It codes for CATSDTRQGAAGELFF.

The chain couples TRBV2 to TRBJ2-7; 9 bases align to TRBD1. Per germline, CDR1 SNHLY and CDR2 FYNNEI. The CDR3 consists of 16 residues. V lost 6 bases, J lost 1 base, and 10 bases stayed unmatched. The CDR3 protein is CASRRGTGKPSYEQYF. CDR3 DNA: TGTGCCAGCAGACGCGGGACAGGGAAACCTTCCTACGAGCAGTACTTC.